This record looks at one T cell receptor (beta chain) sequence and its context. The V gene end was trimmed by 4 bases and the J gene end by 5 bases; junction bases not matched to a gene: 8. The germline gives CDR1 SGHNT, CDR2 YYREEE (reference sequence). The CDR3 totals 14 residues. These data originate in a study of blood T cell repertoires in COVID-19. At the level of the study: Collection of acute and convalescent COVID-19 samples took place in the United States, Italy and Spain. In each case, the material was cDNA or gDNA derived from T cells, B-cell-depleted T cells, or PBMCs.

TCRdb's copy holds only in-frame clones and misses some; the assay was immunoSEQ multiplex PCR. The data contain more than 200,000 clones, 65% to 80% of them singletons. This chain links TRBV5-4 with TRBJ2-5, with 7 bases matching TRBD2. The source is a woman between 40 and 55 years old with active or convalescent COVID-19. Sequencing was carried out using peripheral blood. The CDR3 sequence: CASSEGLGGETQYF. CDR3 DNA sequence: TGTGCCAGCAGCGAAGGACTAGGTGGTGAGACCCAGTACTTC.